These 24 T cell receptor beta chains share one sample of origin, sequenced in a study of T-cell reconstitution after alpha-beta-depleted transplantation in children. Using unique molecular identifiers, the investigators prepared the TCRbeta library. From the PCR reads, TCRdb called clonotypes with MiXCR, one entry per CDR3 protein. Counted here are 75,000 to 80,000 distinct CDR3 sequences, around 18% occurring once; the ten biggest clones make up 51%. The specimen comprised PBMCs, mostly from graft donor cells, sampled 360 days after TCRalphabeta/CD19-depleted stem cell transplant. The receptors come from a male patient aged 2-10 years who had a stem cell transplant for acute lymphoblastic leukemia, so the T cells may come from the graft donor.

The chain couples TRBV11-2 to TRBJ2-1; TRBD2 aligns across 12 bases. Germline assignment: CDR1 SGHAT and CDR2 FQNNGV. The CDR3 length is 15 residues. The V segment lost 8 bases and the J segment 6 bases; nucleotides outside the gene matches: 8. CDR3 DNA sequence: TGTGCCAGCGGAAGGGGGACTAGCGGGCCCAATGAGCAGTTCTTC. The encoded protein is CASGRGTSGPNEQFF.

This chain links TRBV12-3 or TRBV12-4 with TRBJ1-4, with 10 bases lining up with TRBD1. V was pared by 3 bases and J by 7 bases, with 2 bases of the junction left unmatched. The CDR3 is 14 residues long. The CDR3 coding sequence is TGTGCCAGCAGTTTCGGGGACAGGGGTGAAAAACTGTTTTTT. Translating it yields CASSFGDRGEKLFF.

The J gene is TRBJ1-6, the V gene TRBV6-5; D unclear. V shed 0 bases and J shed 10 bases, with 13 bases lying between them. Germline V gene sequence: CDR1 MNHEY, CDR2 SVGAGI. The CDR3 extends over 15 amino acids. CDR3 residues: CASSYSAVAGSPLHF. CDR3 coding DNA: TGTGCCAGCAGTTACTCCGCAGTAGCAGGATCACCCCTCCACTTT.

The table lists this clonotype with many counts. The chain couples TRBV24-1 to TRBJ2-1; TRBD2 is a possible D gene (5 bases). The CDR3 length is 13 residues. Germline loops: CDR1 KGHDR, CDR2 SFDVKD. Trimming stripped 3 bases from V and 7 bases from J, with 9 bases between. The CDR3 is CATSDPLGNEQFF. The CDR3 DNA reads TGTGCCACCAGTGATCCACTAGGAAATGAGCAGTTCTTC.

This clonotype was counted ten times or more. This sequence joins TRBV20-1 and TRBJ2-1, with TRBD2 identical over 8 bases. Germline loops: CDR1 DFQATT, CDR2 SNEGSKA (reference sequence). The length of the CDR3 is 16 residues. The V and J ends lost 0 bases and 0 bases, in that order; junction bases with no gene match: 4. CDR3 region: CSARDRGRHSYNEQFF. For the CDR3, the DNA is TGCAGTGCTAGAGATCGCGGGAGGCACTCCTACAATGAGCAGTTCTTC.

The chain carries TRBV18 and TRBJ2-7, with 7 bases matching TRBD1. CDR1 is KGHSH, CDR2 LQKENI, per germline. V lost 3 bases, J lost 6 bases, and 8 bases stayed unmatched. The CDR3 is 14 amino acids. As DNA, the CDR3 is TGTGCCAGCTCACCTCGACAGGGATTCATCGAGCAGTACTTC. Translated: CASSPRQGFIEQYF.

The CDR3 DNA is TGTGCCAGCAGCCGCCCCAGCGGGAGGGAGGCAGATACGCAGTATTTT. Translated, it gives CASSRPSGREADTQYF. The gene calls are TRBV5-8 and TRBJ2-3; 10 bases are a match to TRBD2. The V gene end was trimmed by 4 bases and the J gene end by 4 bases; junction bases not matched to a gene: 9. Looked up from germline, CDR1 is SGHTS and CDR2 is YDEGEE. The CDR3 covers 16 residues.

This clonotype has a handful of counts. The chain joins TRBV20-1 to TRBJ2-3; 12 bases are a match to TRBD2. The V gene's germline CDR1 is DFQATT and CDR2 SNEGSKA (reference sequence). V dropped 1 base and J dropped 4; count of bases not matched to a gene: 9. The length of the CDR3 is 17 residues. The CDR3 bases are TGCAGTGCTAGAGGGGTTCTGACTAGCGGGAGCCCAGATACGCAGTATTTT. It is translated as CSARGVLTSGSPDTQYF.

The chain's CDR3 is CASSPNRDKLFF. CDR3 nucleotide sequence: TGCGCCAGCAGCCCAAACAGGGATAAACTGTTTTTT. The rearrangement uses TRBV5-1 and TRBJ1-4, with D possibly TRBD1 on 6 matching bases. The germline CDR1 and CDR2 sequences are SGHRS and YFSETQ. The CDR3 is made up of 12 amino acids. Trimming left V 4 bases short and J 11 bases short, with 12 bases between.

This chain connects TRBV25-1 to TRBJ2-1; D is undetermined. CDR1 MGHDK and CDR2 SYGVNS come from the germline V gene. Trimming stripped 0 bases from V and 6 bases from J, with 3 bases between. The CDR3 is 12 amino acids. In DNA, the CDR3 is TGTGCCAGCAGTGAATATCGCAATGAGCAGTTCTTC. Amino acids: CASSEYRNEQFF.

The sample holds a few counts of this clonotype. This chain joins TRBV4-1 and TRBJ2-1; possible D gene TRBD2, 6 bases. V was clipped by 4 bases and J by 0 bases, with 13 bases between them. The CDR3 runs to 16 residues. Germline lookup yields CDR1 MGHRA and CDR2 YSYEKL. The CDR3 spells CASSLLALTSYNEQFF. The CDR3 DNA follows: TGCGCCAGCAGCCTACTAGCTCTCACCTCCTACAATGAGCAGTTCTTC.

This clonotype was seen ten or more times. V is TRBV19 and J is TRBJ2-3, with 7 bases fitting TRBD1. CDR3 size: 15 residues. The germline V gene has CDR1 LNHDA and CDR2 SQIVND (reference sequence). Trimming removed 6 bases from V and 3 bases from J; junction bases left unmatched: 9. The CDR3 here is CASRKTGERTDTQYF. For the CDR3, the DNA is TGTGCCAGTAGAAAAACAGGGGAACGAACAGATACGCAGTATTTT. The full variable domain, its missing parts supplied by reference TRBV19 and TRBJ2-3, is DGGITQSPKYLFRKEGQNVTLSCEQNLNHDAMYWYRQDPGQGLRLIYYSQIVNDFQKGDIAEGYSVSREKKESFPLTVTSAQKNPTAFYLCASRKTGERTDTQYFGPGTRLTVL.

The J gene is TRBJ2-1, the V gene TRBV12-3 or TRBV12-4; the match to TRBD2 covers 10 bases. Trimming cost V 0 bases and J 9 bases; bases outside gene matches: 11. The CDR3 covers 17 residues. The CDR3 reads CASSLARITSGIFEQFF. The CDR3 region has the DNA TGTGCCAGCAGTTTAGCGAGGATAACTAGCGGGATCTTTGAGCAGTTCTTC.

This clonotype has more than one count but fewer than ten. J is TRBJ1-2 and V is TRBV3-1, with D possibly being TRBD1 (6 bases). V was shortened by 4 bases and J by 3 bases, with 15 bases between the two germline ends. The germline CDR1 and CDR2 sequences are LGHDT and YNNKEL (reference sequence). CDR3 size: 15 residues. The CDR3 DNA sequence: TGTGCCAGCAGCCCAACAGGGAAGGGGTACTATGGCTACACCTTC. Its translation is CASSPTGKGYYGYTF.

CDR3 residues: CASSPPSGLYQETQYF. The CDR3 coding sequence is TGTGCCAGCAGCCCGCCTAGCGGCCTGTACCAAGAGACCCAGTACTTC. The chain recombines TRBV7-9 with TRBJ2-5; 7 positions match TRBD2. The V gene's germline CDR1 is SEHNR and CDR2 FQNEAQ (reference sequence). Trimming at V came to 5 bases and at J to 0 bases, leaving 9 bases not matched to a gene. This CDR3 has 16 amino acids.

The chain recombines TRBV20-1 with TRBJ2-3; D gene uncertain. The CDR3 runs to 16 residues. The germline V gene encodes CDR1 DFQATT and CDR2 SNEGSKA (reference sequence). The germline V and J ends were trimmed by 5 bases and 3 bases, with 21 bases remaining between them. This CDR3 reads CSAGFPTGPPTDTQYF. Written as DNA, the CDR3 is TGCAGTGCTGGCTTTCCGACCGGGCCTCCTACAGATACGCAGTATTTT.

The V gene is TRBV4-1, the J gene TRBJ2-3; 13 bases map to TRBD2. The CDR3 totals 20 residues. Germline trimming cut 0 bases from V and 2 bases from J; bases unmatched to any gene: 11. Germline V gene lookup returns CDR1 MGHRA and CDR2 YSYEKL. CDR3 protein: CASSQDKWTSGRRPTDTQYF. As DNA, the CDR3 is TGCGCCAGCAGCCAAGATAAGTGGACTAGCGGGAGACGACCCACAGATACGCAGTATTTT.

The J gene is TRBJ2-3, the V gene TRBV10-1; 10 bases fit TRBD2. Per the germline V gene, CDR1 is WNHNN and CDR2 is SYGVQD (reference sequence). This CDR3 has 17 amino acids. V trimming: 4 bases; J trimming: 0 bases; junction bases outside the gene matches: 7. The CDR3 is CASSGEISGRSTDTQYF. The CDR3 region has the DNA TGCGCCAGCAGTGGCGAGATTAGCGGGAGGAGCACAGATACGCAGTATTTT.

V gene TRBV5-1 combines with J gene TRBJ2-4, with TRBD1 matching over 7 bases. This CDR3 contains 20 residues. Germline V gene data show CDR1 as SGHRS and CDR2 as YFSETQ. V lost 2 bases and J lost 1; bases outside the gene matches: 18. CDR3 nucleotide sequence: TGCGCCAGCAGCTTATCCCGAGGGGGCTCCACGACCCCGGCCAAAAACATTCAGTACTTC. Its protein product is CASSLSRGGSTTPAKNIQYF.

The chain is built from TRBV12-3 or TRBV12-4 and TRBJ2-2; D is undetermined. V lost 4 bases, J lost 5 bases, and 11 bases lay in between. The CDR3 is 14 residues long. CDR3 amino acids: CASSSDGLTGELFF. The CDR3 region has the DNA TGTGCCAGCAGTTCCGACGGATTAACCGGGGAGCTGTTTTTT.

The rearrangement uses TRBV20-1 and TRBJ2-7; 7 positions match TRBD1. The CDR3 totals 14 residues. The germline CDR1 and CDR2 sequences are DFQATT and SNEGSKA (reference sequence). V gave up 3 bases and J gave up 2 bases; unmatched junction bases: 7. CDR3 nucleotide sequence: TGCAGTGCTAGGGGAGACAGGGATACCTACGAGCAGTACTTC. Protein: CSARGDRDTYEQYF.

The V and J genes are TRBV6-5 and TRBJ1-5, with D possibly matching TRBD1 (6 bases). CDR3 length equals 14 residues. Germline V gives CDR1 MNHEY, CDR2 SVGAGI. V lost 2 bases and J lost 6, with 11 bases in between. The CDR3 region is CASSYGAGAQPQHF. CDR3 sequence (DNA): TGTGCCAGCAGTTACGGGGCAGGGGCTCAGCCCCAGCATTTT.

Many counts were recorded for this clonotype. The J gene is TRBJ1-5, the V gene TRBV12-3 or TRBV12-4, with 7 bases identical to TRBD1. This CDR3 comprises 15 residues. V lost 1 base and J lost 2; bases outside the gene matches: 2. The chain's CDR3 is CASSLGDSGNQPQHF. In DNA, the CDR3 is TGTGCCAGCAGTTTAGGGGACAGTGGCAATCAGCCCCAGCATTTT.

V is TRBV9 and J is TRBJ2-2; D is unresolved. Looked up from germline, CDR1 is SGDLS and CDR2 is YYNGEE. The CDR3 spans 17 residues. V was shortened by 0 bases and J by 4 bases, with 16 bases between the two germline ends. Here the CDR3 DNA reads TGTGCCAGCAGCGTAGAGTATCGGGTCGATGGCACCGGGGAGCTGTTTTTT. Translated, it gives CASSVEYRVDGTGELFF.